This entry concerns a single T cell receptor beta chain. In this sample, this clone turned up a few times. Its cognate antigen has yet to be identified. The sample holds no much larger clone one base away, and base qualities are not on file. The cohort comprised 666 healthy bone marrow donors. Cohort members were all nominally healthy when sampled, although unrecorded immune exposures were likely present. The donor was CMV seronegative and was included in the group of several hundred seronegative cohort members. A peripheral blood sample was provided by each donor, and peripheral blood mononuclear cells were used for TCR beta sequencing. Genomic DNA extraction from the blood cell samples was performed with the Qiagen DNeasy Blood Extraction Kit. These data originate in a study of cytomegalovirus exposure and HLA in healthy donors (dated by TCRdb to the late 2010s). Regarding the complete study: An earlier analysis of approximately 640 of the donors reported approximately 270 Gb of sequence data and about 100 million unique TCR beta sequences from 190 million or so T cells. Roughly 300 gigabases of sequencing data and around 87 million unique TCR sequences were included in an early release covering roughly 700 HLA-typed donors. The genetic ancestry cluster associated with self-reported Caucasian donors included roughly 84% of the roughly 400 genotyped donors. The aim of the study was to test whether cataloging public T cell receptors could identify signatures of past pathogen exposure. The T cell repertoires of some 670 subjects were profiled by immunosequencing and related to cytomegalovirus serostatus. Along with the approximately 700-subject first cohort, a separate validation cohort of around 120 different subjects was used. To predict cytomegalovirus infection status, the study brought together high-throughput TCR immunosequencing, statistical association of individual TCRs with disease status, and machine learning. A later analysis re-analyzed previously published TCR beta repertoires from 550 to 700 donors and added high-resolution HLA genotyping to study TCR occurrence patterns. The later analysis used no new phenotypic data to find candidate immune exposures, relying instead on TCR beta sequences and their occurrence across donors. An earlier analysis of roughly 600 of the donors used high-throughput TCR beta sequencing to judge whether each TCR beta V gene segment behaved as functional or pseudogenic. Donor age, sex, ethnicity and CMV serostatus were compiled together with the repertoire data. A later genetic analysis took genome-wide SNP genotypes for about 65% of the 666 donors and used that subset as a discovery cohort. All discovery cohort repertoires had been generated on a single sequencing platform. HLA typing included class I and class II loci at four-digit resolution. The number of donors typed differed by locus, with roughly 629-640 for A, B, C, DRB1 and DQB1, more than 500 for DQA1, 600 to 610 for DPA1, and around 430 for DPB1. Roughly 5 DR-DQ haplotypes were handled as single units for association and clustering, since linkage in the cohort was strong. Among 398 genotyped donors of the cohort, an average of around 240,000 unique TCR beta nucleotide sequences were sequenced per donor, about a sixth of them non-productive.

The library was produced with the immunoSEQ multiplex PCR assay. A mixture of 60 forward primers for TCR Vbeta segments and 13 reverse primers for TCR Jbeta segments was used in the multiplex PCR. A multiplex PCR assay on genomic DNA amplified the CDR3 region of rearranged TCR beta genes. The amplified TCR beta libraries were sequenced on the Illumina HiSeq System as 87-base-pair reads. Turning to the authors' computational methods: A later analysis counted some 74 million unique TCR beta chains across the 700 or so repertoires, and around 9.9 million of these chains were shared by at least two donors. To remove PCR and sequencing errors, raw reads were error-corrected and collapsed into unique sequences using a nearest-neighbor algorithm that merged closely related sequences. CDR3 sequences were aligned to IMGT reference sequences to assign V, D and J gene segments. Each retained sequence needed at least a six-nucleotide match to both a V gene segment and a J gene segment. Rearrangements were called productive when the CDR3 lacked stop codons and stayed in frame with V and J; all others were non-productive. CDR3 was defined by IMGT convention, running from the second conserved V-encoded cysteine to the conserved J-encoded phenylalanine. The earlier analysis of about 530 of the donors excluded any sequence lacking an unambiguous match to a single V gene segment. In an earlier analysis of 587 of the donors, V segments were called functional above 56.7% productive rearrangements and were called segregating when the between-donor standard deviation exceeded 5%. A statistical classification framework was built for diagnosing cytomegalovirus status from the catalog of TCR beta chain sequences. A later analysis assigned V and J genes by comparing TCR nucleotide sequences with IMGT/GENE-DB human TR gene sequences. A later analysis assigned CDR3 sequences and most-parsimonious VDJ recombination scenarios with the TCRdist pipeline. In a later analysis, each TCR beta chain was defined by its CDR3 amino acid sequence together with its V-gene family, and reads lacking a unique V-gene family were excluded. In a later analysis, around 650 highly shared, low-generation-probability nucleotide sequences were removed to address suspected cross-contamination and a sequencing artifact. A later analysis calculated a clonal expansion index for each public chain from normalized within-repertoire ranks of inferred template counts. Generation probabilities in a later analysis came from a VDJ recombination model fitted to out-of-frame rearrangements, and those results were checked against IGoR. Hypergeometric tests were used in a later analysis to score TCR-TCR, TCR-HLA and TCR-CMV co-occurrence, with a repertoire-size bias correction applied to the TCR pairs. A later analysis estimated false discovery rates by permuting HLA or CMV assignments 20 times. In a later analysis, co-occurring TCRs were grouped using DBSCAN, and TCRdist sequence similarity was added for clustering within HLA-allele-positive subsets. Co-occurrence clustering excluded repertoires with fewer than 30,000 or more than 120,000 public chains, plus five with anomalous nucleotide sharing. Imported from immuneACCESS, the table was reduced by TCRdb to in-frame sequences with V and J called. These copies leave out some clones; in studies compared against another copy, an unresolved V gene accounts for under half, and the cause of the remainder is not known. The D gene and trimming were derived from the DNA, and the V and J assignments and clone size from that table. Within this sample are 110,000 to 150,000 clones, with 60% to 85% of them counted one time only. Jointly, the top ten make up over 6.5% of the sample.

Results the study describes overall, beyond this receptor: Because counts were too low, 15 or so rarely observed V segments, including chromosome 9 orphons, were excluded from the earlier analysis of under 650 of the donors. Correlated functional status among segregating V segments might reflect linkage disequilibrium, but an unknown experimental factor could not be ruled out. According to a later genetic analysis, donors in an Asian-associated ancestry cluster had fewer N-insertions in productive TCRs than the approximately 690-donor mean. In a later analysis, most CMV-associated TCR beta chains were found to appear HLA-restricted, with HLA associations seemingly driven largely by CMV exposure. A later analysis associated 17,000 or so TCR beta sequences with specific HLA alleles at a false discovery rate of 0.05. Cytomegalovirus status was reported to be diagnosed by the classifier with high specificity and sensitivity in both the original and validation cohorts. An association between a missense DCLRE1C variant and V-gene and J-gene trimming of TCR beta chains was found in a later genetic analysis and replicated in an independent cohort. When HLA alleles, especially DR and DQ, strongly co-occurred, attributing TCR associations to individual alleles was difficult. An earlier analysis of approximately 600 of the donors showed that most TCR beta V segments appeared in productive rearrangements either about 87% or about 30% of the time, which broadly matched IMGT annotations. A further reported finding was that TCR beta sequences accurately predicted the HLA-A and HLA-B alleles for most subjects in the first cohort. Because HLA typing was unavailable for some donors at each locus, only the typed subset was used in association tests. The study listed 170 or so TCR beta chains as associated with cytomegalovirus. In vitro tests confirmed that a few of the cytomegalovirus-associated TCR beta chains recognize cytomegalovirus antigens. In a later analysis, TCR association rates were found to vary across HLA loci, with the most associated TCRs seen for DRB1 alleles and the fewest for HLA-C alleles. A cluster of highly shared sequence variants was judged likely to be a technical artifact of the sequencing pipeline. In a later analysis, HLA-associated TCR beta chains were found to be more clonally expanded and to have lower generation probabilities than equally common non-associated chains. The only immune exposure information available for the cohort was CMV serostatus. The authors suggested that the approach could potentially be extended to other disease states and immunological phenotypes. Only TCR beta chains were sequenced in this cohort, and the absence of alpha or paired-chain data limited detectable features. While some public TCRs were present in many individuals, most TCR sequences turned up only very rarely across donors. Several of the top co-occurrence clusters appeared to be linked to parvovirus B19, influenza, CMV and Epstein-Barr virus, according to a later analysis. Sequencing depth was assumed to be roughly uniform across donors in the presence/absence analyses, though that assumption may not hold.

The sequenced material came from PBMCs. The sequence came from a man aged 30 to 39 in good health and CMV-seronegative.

The nucleotide sequence is given as TGTGCCTGGAGTCCGACAGCGAACACTGAAGCTTTCTTT. This translates into CAWSPTANTEAFF. The chain joins TRBV30 to TRBJ1-1, and TRBD1 may be the D gene, going by 5 matching bases. Looking up the germline V gene (reference sequence) yields CDR1 GTSNPN and CDR2 SVGIG. V sheds 2 bases and J sheds 1 base, leaving 8 bases between their ends. Counted from cysteine to phenylalanine, this CDR3 has 13 amino acids. Only CDR3 DNA remains: 39 bases, in frame from the first base.